This T cell receptor (beta chain) was captured by sequencing in a study of T cells in Graves' hyperthyroidism and ophthalmopathy. Whole-study findings and limits: Ophthalmopathy could be told apart from stable hyperthyroidism with a 13 V-J model.

The TCR beta CDR3 regions underwent amplification using RNA transcripts as the source. Carried out on the TCR CDR3, a first-round RT-PCR used the HTBI primer set. Each CDR3 protein is one row after TCRdb ran MiXCR on the multiplex PCR reads. The sample includes fewer than 400,000 distinct CDR3 sequences, roughly 15% of them seen just once. The CDR3 length is 15 residues. The V gene's germline CDR1 is DFQATT and CDR2 SNEGSKA (reference sequence). Diagnosing involved the use of clinical symptoms, serum thyroxine and TRAb, thyroid ultrasound and orbital computed tomography. Worth noting for this clonotype: The antigen remains undetermined. This may be a read error: a much more frequent sequence differs by one nucleotide.

The specimen was blood. This clonotype was obtained from a young man with Graves' hyperthyroidism. This chain connects TRBV20-1 to TRBJ2-7; 9 bases align to TRBD1. Here the CDR3 DNA reads TGCAGTGCTAGAGATCGGGACAGGGTGGGCTACGAGCCGTACTTC. It specifies CSARDRDRVGYEPYF.